Listed here is a single T cell receptor beta chain. The antigen is not known. Isolated RNA was reverse transcribed in full, so expressed TCRB transcripts were sequenced. Sequenced by immunoSEQ multiplex PCR; TCRdb stores in-frame clones only, minus some. The repertoire holds around 260,000 clones, around 21% seen once, with less than 0.035% in the top ten. This entry belongs to a study of beta chain features in type 1 diabetes. Notes on the study in general: Type 1 diabetes patients had TCRB CDR3s that were shorter (moderately but significantly so) in all four CD4+ subsets.

The ends were cut back, 2 bases at V and 5 bases at J, with 12 bases in the middle. The CDR3 is 14 amino acids. Germline V gives CDR1 MNHEY, CDR2 SVGAGI. The receptor's source is a middle-aged woman with type 1 diabetes. The rearrangement links TRBV6-5 to TRBJ1-1, with a weak D call TRBD1 (5 bases). The sequenced sample consisted of naive CD4+ T cells from blood. The CDR3 sequence is CASSYGGGGTEAFF. DNA of the CDR3: TGTGCCAGCAGTTACGGCGGGGGGGGAACTGAAGCTTTCTTT.